This T cell receptor beta chain was profiled in a study of T cell changes during pregnancy in multiple sclerosis. V was shortened by 0 bases and J by 0 bases, with 11 bases between the two germline ends. Germline values: CDR1 SGHDN, CDR2 FVKESK. The CDR3 has 16 amino acids. Sequencing was performed with immunoSEQ multiplex PCR; in TCRdb, only in-frame clones are kept and a portion is missing. The table shows about 120,000 clones, with 85% to 95% occurring only once. The material was peripheral blood, obtained before pregnancy. This TCR came from a female donor with multiple sclerosis, enrolled in a pregnancy study. The V gene is TRBV14, the J gene TRBJ1-1; D unresolved. The CDR3 DNA sequence: TGTGCCAGCAGCCAAGATCTAGGGAGAATGAACACTGAAGCTTTCTTT. Translation: CASSQDLGRMNTEAFF.